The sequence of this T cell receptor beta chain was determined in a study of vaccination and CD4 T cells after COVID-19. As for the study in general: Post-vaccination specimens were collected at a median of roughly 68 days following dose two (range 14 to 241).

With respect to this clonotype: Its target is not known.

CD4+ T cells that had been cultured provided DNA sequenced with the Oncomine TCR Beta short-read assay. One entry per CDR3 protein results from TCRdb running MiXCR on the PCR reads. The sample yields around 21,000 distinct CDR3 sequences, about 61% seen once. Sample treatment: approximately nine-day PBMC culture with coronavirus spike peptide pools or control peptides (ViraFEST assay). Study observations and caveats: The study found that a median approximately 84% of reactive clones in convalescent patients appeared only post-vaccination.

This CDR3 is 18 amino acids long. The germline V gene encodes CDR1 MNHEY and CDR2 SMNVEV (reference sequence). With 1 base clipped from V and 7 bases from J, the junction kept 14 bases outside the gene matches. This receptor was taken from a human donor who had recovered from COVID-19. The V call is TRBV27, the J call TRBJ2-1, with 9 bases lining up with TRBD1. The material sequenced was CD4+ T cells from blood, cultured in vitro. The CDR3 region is CASSLWTGASIITNEQFF. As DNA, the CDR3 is TGTGCCAGCAGTTTATGGACAGGGGCAAGTATCATTACGAATGAGCAGTTCTTC.